This record looks at one TCR beta chain sequence and its context. This record belongs to a study of cytomegalovirus exposure and HLA in healthy donors. 13 Jbeta primers and 60 Vbeta primers were used for the PCR. Sequencing was performed with immunoSEQ multiplex PCR; in TCRdb, only in-frame clones are kept and a portion is missing. The sample records under 200,000 clones, around nine tenths being singletons. The V end lost 2 bases, the J end lost 4 bases, and 10 bases lay between the germline ends. Germline assignment: CDR1 SGHKS and CDR2 YYEKEE (reference sequence). The CDR3 is made up of 13 amino acids.

Sequencing was performed on PBMCs. The genes are TRBV5-5 and TRBJ2-7, with D perhaps TRBD1 (6 bases). The sequence was collected from a woman in her 30s in good health and CMV-seronegative. CDR3 nucleotides: TGTGCCAGCAGCTTTTTGAGGGGGTACGAGCAGTACTTC. It yields the protein CASSFLRGYEQYF.